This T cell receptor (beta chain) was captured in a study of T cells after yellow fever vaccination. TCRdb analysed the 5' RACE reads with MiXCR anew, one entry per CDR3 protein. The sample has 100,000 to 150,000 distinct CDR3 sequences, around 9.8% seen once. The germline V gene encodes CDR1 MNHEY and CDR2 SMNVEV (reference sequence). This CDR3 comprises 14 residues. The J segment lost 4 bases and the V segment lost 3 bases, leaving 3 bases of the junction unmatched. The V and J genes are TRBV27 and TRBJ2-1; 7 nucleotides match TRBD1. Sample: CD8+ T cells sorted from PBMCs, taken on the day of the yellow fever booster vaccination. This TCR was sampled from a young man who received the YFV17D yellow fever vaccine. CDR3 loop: CASSFGDSYNEQFF. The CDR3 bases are TGTGCCAGCAGTTTTGGGGACAGTTACAATGAGCAGTTCTTC.